The 5 T cell receptor beta chains listed next were all sequenced from one sample in a study of blood T cell repertoires in COVID-19. Assay used: immunoSEQ multiplex PCR; TCRdb lists only in-frame clones, some missing. The sample holds about 230,000 clones, roughly 90% seen once. Sequencing was carried out using PBMCs or T cells enriched from blood (not recorded which). Receptors originate from a woman younger than 45 with acute COVID-19.

The CDR3 sequence is CASCVGGRNDGYTF. CDR3 DNA: TGTGCCAGCTGTGTGGGGGGGAGGAACGATGGCTACACCTTC. The rearrangement uses TRBV2 and TRBJ1-2, with D maybe TRBD1 (5 bases). The CDR3 is 14 amino acids. Germline V lookup: CDR1 SNHLY, CDR2 FYNNEI. V dropped 8 bases and J dropped 6 bases, with 19 bases sitting between them.

The J gene is TRBJ1-2, the V gene TRBV25-1; D ambiguous. From germline, CDR1 is MGHDK and CDR2 SYGVNS. V was clipped by 1 base and J by 3 bases, with 12 bases between them. The CDR3 runs to 15 residues. CDR3 region: CASSESDVRDYGYTF. DNA for the CDR3: TGTGCCAGCAGTGAATCAGATGTGAGGGACTATGGCTACACCTTC.

As to this clone: Its ends do not fully match the called genes, so a read error is possible. This chain joins TRBV10-3 and TRBJ1-2; 7 bases line up with TRBD1. Germline values: CDR1 ENHRY, CDR2 SYGVKD. The CDR3 contains 13 residues. DNA of the CDR3: TGTGCCATCATTGAGACAGGGTCCGCAGGCTACACCTTC. Protein sequence: CAIIETGSAGYTF.

The chain is built from TRBV25-1 and TRBJ2-2; 10 positions match TRBD1. The V gene's germline CDR1 is MGHDK and CDR2 SYGVNS. Unmatched junction bases numbered 6, after V lost 4 bases and J lost 4 bases. The CDR3 loop spans 16 amino acids. The CDR3 region is CASSGRQGAPTGELFF. CDR3 sequence (DNA): TGTGCCAGCAGTGGGAGACAGGGGGCGCCCACCGGGGAGCTGTTTTTT. Based on the CDR3 plus reference TRBV25-1 and TRBJ2-2, the full variable domain is EADIYQTPRYLVIGTGKKITLECSQTMGHDKMYWYQQDPGMELHLIHYSYGVNSTEKGDLSSESTVSRIRTEHFPLTLESARPSHTSQYLCASSGRQGAPTGELFFGEGSRLTVL.

V is TRBV6-6 and J is TRBJ1-1; 8 bases align to TRBD1. The CDR3 has 15 amino acids. V dropped 0 bases and J dropped 7; count of bases not matched to a gene: 7. Germline CDR1 reads MNHNY; CDR2 reads SVGAGI (reference sequence). The CDR3 is CASSYSGGQVDEAFF. The CDR3 DNA reads TGTGCCAGCAGTTACTCTGGGGGACAGGTGGATGAAGCTTTCTTT.